What follows are 5 T cell receptor beta chains derived from one specimen sequenced in a study of cytomegalovirus exposure and HLA in healthy donors. The PCR contained 60 Vbeta and 13 Jbeta primers. Method: immunoSEQ multiplex PCR; TCRdb's copy keeps in-frame clones and lacks some. The data contain about 190,000 clones, approximately 78% of them singletons. The sample was PBMCs. Receptor source: a woman aged 25 to 39 in good health and CMV-seropositive.

J is TRBJ2-2 and V is TRBV7-9; a weak D match, TRBD2 (5 bases). Trimming shortened V by 5 bases and J by 6 bases, and 13 bases separated the two germline ends. The CDR3 is 14 residues long. The V gene's germline CDR1 is SEHNR and CDR2 FQNEAQ (reference sequence). The CDR3 reads CASSQSSASGELFF. The CDR3, as DNA: TGTGCCAGCAGCCAGAGTAGCGCTTCCGGGGAGCTGTTTTTT. The full variable domain, in which reference TRBV7-9 and TRBJ2-2 provide the parts outside the CDR3, is DTGVSQNPRHKITKRGQNVTFRCDPISEHNRLYWYRQTLGQGPEFLTYFQNEAQLEKSRLLSDRFSAERPKGSFSTLEIQRTEQGDSAMYLCASSQSSASGELFFGEGSRLTVL.

This clone was detected once. The chain employs TRBV28 and TRBJ2-5, with 11 bases aligning to TRBD1. The CDR3 contains 15 residues. CDR1 MDHEN and CDR2 SYDVKM come from the germline V gene. Trimming cost V 5 bases and J 5 bases; bases outside gene matches: 7. In DNA, the CDR3 is TGTGCCAGCAGTCCGTCCCGGGACAGGGGGGAGACCCAGTACTTC. Protein product: CASSPSRDRGETQYF.

The V call is TRBV30, the J call TRBJ1-3; 7 nucleotides agree with TRBD1. The junction had 3 bases not matched to a gene; V was cut back by 3 bases and J by 1 base. The length of the CDR3 is 14 residues. Germline CDR1 and CDR2: GTSNPN and SVGIG (reference sequence). The CDR3 sequence is CAWSRTGSGNTIYF. The CDR3 nucleotides read TGTGCCTGGAGCCGGACAGGATCTGGAAACACCATATATTTT.

The genes are TRBV5-1 and TRBJ2-6, with TRBD2 identical over 9 bases. This CDR3 region has 19 residues. The trim removed 1 base at V and 4 bases at J, leaving 12 bases unmatched. Looked up from germline, CDR1 is SGHRS and CDR2 is YFSETQ. The CDR3 DNA reads as TGCGCCAGCAGCTTGAGGACTAGCGTGGGTGGGATCGGGGCCAACGTCCTGACTTTC. This encodes CASSLRTSVGGIGANVLTF.

This clone was detected only once. The chain links TRBV5-4 to TRBJ1-3; D gene uncertain. V lost 5 bases and J 0 bases, leaving 9 bases between the germline ends. This CDR3 region has 14 residues. CDR1 SGHNT and CDR2 YYREEE come from the germline V gene (reference sequence). For the CDR3, the DNA is TGTGCCAGCAGAAGGGAGAGCTCTGGAAACACCATATATTTT. Its protein is CASRRESSGNTIYF.